This T cell receptor beta chain emerged from a study of shared clonotypes between healthy human individuals. Findings of the study overall: Larger estimated richness was generally seen in naive subsets than in memory subsets.

Per the original methods: Filtering differed because ImmunoSEQ produced junction-only sequences that carried no quality scores. Assay used: immunoSEQ multiplex PCR; TCRdb lists only in-frame clones, some missing. The V and J calls and clone size come from that table; D and trimming were worked out from the DNA. Here the sample spans some 2,500,000 clones, 85% to 95% being singletons. Germline assignment: CDR1 SEHNR and CDR2 FQNEAQ (reference sequence). With 4 bases removed from V and 6 bases from J, the gap between germline ends came to 9 bases. The CDR3 sequence is 12 residues long. As to this clone: Its antigen remains unknown.

Material: naive CD4+ T cells from PBMCs. Subset denoted: CD45RA+ positively selected. The receptor was derived from a man between 18 and 35 years old in good health. Some clones in this sample may be carry-over from other donors' samples. This sequence joins TRBV7-9 and TRBJ1-2; D unclear. CDR3 coding DNA: TGTGCCAGCAGCTCAGGACCTGATGGCTACACCTTC. Protein sequence: CASSSGPDGYTF.